The clone carrying this T cell receptor beta chain was counted at least ten times. Unique molecular identifiers were linked by the library to individual cDNA molecules. TCRdb re-called the RACE reads through MiXCR, storing one row per CDR3 protein. The sample contains almost 40,000 distinct CDR3 sequences, 7.5% to 8% of which appear only once. The time point denotes: pre-sensitization, week 0. Stated treatment: therapeutic diphenylcyclopropenone sensitization with weekly scalp DPC. The CDR3 covers 15 residues. V dropped 5 bases and J dropped 4 bases, with 15 bases sitting between them. Germline V CDR1 and CDR2: MDHEN, SYDVKM. This sample was included in a study of human T cells and chemical hapten exposure. Study in general: Sensitization used 2% DPC on around 2 cm by around 2 cm upper inner arm skin.

This receptor was identified in a woman in her forties or fifties with alopecia areata. Some clones in this sample may be carry-over from other donors' samples. Sequenced here: whole blood, sampled in connection with sensitization to the hapten diphenylcyclopropenone (DPC). The chain has TRBV28 and TRBJ1-5; D gene uncertain. The CDR3 protein is CASSTSSLGNQPQHF. CDR3 in DNA: TGTGCCAGCAGTACCAGTTCCCTGGGGAATCAGCCCCAGCATTTT.